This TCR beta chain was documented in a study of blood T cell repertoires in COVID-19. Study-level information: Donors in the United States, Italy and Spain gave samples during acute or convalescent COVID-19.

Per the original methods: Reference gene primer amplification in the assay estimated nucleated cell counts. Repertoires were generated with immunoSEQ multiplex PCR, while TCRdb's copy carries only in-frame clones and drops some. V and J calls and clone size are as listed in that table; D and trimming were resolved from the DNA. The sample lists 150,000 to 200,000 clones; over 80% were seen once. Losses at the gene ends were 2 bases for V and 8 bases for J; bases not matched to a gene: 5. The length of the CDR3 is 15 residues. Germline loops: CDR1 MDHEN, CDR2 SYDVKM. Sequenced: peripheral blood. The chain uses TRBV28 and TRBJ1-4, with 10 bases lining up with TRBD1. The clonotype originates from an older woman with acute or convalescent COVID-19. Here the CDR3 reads CASSLKGQGSEKLFF. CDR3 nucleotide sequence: TGTGCCAGCAGTTTAAAGGGACAGGGGAGCGAAAAACTGTTTTTT. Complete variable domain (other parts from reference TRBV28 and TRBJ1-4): DVKVTQSSRYLVKRTGEKVFLECVQDMDHENMFWYRQDPGLGLRLIYFSYDVKMKEKGDIPEGYSVSREKKERFSLILESASTNQTSMYLCASSLKGQGSEKLFFGSGTQLSVL.